The rows below give T cell receptor beta chains drawn from one sample of a study of CD8 T cells in ankylosing spondylitis. TCRdb re-derived calls from the 5' RACE reads in MiXCR, one entry per CDR3 protein. Found here are a few hundred thousand distinct CDR3 sequences, more than 15% of them singletons; the top ten hold about 0.94%. The source material was blood, either unsorted or a sorted T cell fraction (not recorded which). The receptors were sampled from a male donor with ankylosing spondylitis. The CDR3 runs from the conserved cysteine through the conserved F or W. A D gene is named only where the DNA matches it firmly. A clone size is listed for some rows: how often the clone was seen (once, few, many), or a class if it is expanded.

TRBD2 TRBJ2-1 NA TRBV7-7 CASSPTSGSYEQFF TGTGCCAGCAGCCCGACTAGCGGGAGCTATGAGCAGTTCTTC
TRBD1 TRBJ1-4 few TRBV29-1 CSATSRDSNEKLFF TGCAGCGCGACCTCCCGGGACAGCAATGAAAAACTGTTTTTT
NA TRBJ2-3 NA TRBV15 CATSRDGTVGTDTQYF TGTGCCACCAGCAGAGATGGAACAGTGGGCACAGATACGCAGTATTTT
NA TRBJ2-7 many TRBV11-2 CASSLDFRRSSYEQYF TGTGCCAGCAGCTTAGATTTCCGGAGGAGCTCCTACGAGCAGTACTTC
TRBD2 TRBJ2-1 few TRBV7-2 CASSLLVAGGNEQFF TGTGCCAGCAGCTTATTGGTAGCGGGTGGAAATGAGCAGTTCTTC
NA TRBJ1-2 NA TRBV12-3/TRBV12-4 CASTRLTLQGQGYTF TGTGCCAGCACGCGACTCACCTTGCAGGGGCAGGGCTACACCTTC
NA TRBJ2-1 many TRBV5-1 CASNWGNTYNEQFF TGCGCCAGCAATTGGGGGAATACCTACAATGAGCAGTTCTTC
NA TRBJ1-1 many TRBV27 CASKQGDTEAFF TGTGCCAGTAAACAGGGTGACACTGAAGCTTTCTTT
TRBD1 TRBJ2-3 NA TRBV6-1 CASSKDRDRARTDTQYF TGTGCCAGCAGTAAAGACCGGGACAGGGCACGCACAGATACGCAGTATTTT
NA TRBJ2-2 few TRBV11-3 CASGRAAGELFF TGTGCCAGCGGCCGAGCCGCCGGGGAGCTGTTTTTT
NA TRBJ2-5 NA TRBV14 CASSQVGSGKRQETQYF TGTGCCAGCAGCCAAGTTGGGTCCGGGAAACGGCAAGAGACCCAGTACTTC
TRBD2 TRBJ2-3 NA TRBV12-3/TRBV12-4 CASRASGMTDTQYF TGTGCCAGCAGGGCTAGCGGGATGACAGATACGCAGTATTTT
NA TRBJ1-3 few TRBV30 CAWSKAGLRSGNTIYF TGTGCCTGGAGCAAGGCGGGACTACGCTCTGGAAACACCATATATTTT
NA TRBJ2-7 few TRBV5-1 CASSPRRGYEQYF TGCGCCAGCAGCCCTCGACGGGGGTACGAGCAGTACTTC
TRBD1 TRBJ1-1 few TRBV12-3/TRBV12-4 CASTSGGVNTEAFF TGTGCCAGCACCTCAGGGGGGGTGAACACTGAAGCTTTCTTT
NA TRBJ1-6 few TRBV9 CASSEHGSSYNSPLHF TGTGCCAGCAGCGAACACGGAAGCTCCTATAATTCACCCCTCCACTTT
NA TRBJ2-2 few TRBV6-1 CASNRAGPGELFF TGTGCCAGCAATCGGGCAGGACCCGGGGAGCTGTTTTTT
NA TRBJ1-1 NA TRBV7-6 CASSLETPGRSEAFF TGTGCCAGCAGCTTAGAAACCCCGGGACGCAGTGAAGCTTTCTTT
NA TRBJ2-3 few TRBV20-1 CSARTLGGRADTQYF TGCAGTGCGAGGACCCTGGGGGGTCGGGCAGATACGCAGTATTTT
NA TRBJ1-1 NA TRBV7-2 CASSLFGDGTEAFF TGTGCCAGCAGCTTATTTGGGGATGGCACTGAAGCTTTCTTT
TRBD2 TRBJ2-7 few TRBV12-3/TRBV12-4 CASSMGLATPLIEQYF TGTGCCAGCAGTATGGGACTAGCGACTCCTCTTATCGAGCAGTACTTC
TRBD1 TRBJ2-7 NA TRBV12-3/TRBV12-4 CASSLATGTGTYEQYF TGTGCCAGCAGTTTAGCTACCGGGACAGGGACCTACGAGCAGTACTTC
NA TRBJ2-5 NA TRBV7-8 CASSHAETQYF TGTGCCAGCAGCCACGCGGAGACCCAGTACTTC
NA TRBJ2-7 many TRBV10-2 CASSETAGSTYEQYF TGCGCCAGCAGTGAGACTGCCGGCAGTACCTACGAGCAGTACTTC
NA TRBJ2-7 NA TRBV18 CASSQEGSYHEQYF TGTGCCAGCTCTCAGGAAGGGTCGTACCACGAGCAGTACTTC
TRBD2 TRBJ2-7 few TRBV20-1 CSAGRTSGRAQEQYF TGCAGTGCTGGGAGGACTAGCGGGAGGGCTCAGGAGCAGTACTTC
NA TRBJ2-5 NA TRBV9 CASSIRDSLQETQYF TGTGCCAGCAGCATCCGGGACTCTTTACAAGAGACCCAGTACTTC
NA TRBJ2-5 many TRBV12-3/TRBV12-4 CASSSTVGGWETQYF TGTGCCAGCAGCTCAACGGTAGGAGGTTGGGAGACCCAGTACTTC
NA TRBJ2-3 few TRBV9 CASSVALAAGTDTQYF TGTGCCAGCAGCGTAGCCTTAGCAGCGGGCACAGATACGCAGTATTTT
NA TRBJ1-1 few TRBV6-2/TRBV6-3 CASSYEGLRVNTEAFF TGTGCCAGCAGCTACGAGGGTTTGCGGGTGAACACTGAAGCTTTCTTT
NA TRBJ1-5 few TRBV2 CASSRSRGNQPQHF TGTGCCAGCAGTCGTTCTAGAGGCAATCAGCCCCAGCATTTT
NA TRBJ1-3 many TRBV20-1 CSATGHPGGGSAGNTIYF TGCAGTGCTACCGGGCACCCTGGGGGGGGTTCGGCGGGAAACACCATATATTTT
NA TRBJ1-3 few TRBV18 CASSMGILNTIYF TGTGCCAGCTCAATGGGAATCCTAAACACCATATATTTT